Listed here are 8 T cell receptor beta chains from one sample, sequenced in a study of cytomegalovirus exposure and HLA in healthy donors (dated by TCRdb to 2015 to 2018). Library preparation used the immunoSEQ multiplex PCR assay. A mixture of 60 forward primers for TCR Vbeta segments and 13 reverse primers for TCR Jbeta segments was used in the multiplex PCR. TCRdb mirrors the immuneACCESS table, restricted to in-frame sequences. Some clones are absent from its copies; in checked studies, under half trace to an unresolved V gene, and the reason for the others is unknown. Recorded for this sample are about 160,000 clones; approximately 84% of them occurred a single time. The ten largest account for more than 0.85% of the sample. The sequenced sample consisted of PBMCs. These receptors were taken from a man aged 30 to 45 in good health and CMV-seronegative.

The chain carries TRBV5-1 and TRBJ2-2; D is possibly TRBD1 (6 bases). Trimming took 0 bases from V and 0 from J, leaving 15 bases between them. The CDR3 contains 18 residues. Germline V CDR1 and CDR2: SGHRS, YFSETQ. The CDR3 DNA sequence: TGCGCCAGCAGCTTGGCCCCCCAGGGGATCGCGAACACCGGGGAGCTGTTTTTT. Its translation: CASSLAPQGIANTGELFF.

The V gene is TRBV29-1, the J gene TRBJ2-2; D unresolved. Germline CDR1 reads SQVTM; CDR2 reads ANQGSEA. The germline V and J ends were trimmed by 6 bases and 0 bases, with 11 bases remaining between them. The CDR3 extends over 14 amino acids. CDR3 loop: CSVHLSPNTGELFF. The CDR3 DNA follows: TGCAGCGTCCACTTATCACCGAACACCGGGGAGCTGTTTTTT.

This clone has just one count. This chain links TRBV5-1 with TRBJ2-1; 8 bases map to TRBD2. Trimming at V came to 4 bases and at J to 4 bases, leaving 7 bases not matched to a gene. This CDR3 comprises 15 residues. Per the germline V gene, CDR1 is SGHRS and CDR2 is YFSETQ. The CDR3, as DNA: TGCGCCAGCAGCCCAGGGGCGGGAGGATACAATGAGCAGTTCTTC. Its translation: CASSPGAGGYNEQFF.

The chain links TRBV7-9 to TRBJ2-7, with 7 bases identical to TRBD2. With 2 bases clipped from V and 0 bases from J, the junction kept 7 bases outside the gene matches. Germline V gene sequence: CDR1 SEHNR, CDR2 FQNEAQ (reference sequence). The CDR3 contains 16 residues. The CDR3 here is CASSLSLAGVSYEQYF. The CDR3 coding sequence is TGTGCCAGCAGCTTAAGCTTAGCGGGTGTCTCCTACGAGCAGTACTTC.

This chain uses TRBV6-5 with TRBJ1-3; 7 bases line up with TRBD1. The trim removed 6 bases at V and 2 bases at J, leaving 7 bases unmatched. CDR3 length: 15 amino acids. CDR1 and CDR2 (germline): MNHEY, SVGAGI. The CDR3 coding sequence is TGTGCCAGCAGACGCGACAGGGTCCCTGGAAACACCATATATTTT. It codes for CASRRDRVPGNTIYF.

The chain carries TRBV10-3 and TRBJ1-5; 7 bases align to TRBD1. The CDR3 covers 13 residues. Germline CDR1 and CDR2: ENHRY and SYGVKD. V dropped 10 bases and J dropped 4; count of bases not matched to a gene: 7. CDR3 in amino acids: CATKTGSNQPQHF. DNA for the CDR3: TGTGCCACAAAGACAGGGAGTAATCAGCCCCAGCATTTT.

This clone was found once. The genes are TRBV7-2 and TRBJ2-7; 7 nucleotides align to TRBD2. The V segment lost 1 base and the J segment 4 bases; nucleotides outside the gene matches: 10. Germline V CDR1 and CDR2: SGHTA, FQGNSA. The CDR3 extends over 16 amino acids. CDR3 residues: CASSLDRGSFLYEQYF. CDR3 bases: TGTGCCAGCAGCTTAGATCGCGGGAGCTTCCTTTACGAGCAGTACTTC.

This chain uses TRBV6-1 with TRBJ2-7; TRBD1 matches 7 bases. Per germline, CDR1 MNHNS and CDR2 SASEGT. J lost 2 bases, V lost 5 bases, and 6 bases had no gene match. This CDR3 comprises 14 residues. The CDR3 reads CASSMDRWAYEQYF. The CDR3 DNA reads TGTGCCAGCAGTATGGACAGGTGGGCCTACGAGCAGTACTTC.